This TCR beta chain was documented in a study of cytomegalovirus exposure and HLA in healthy donors. Per germline, CDR1 SGDLS and CDR2 YYNGEE. CDR3 size: 16 residues. V lost 0 bases, J lost 0 bases, and 10 bases lay in between. Some clones are missing from TCRdb's copy, which holds only in-frame ones; the method was immunoSEQ multiplex PCR. The table records around 140,000 clones, 87% of them present only once. Study-wide findings and caveats: Subsequent analysis revealed that first-cohort TCR clusters tended to co-occur in the 120 or so validation repertoires.

On this clone: The antigen remains undetermined.

Sequenced sample: PBMCs. This TCR derives from a man aged 18 to 29 in good health and CMV-seropositive. The rearrangement uses TRBV9 and TRBJ1-3; D is unresolved. CDR3 region: CASSVAHYLSGNTIYF. DNA of the CDR3: TGTGCCAGCAGCGTAGCTCACTACCTCTCTGGAAACACCATATATTTT.